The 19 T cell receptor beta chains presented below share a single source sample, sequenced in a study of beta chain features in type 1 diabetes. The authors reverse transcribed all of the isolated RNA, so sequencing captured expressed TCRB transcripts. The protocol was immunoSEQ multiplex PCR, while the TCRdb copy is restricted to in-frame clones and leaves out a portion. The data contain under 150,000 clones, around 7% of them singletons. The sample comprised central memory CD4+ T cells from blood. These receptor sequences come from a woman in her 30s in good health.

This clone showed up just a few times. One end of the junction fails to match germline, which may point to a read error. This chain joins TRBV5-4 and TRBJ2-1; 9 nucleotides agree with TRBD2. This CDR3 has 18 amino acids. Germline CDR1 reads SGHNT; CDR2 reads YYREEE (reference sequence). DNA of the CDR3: TGCGCCAGCAGCCAAGATCCCTTTCTAGCGGGAACTTACAATGAGCAGTTCTTC. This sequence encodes CASSQDPFLAGTYNEQFF.

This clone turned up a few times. The CDR3 is CASSSTTGYEQFF. CDR3 coding DNA: TGTGCCAGCAGCTCGACGACAGGGTATGAGCAGTTCTTC. The chain combines TRBV27 with TRBJ2-1; 7 bases fit TRBD1. Trimming took 6 bases from V and 8 from J; bases not matched to a gene: 7. In germline, CDR1 is MNHEY, CDR2 SMNVEV (reference sequence). CDR3 length equals 13 residues.

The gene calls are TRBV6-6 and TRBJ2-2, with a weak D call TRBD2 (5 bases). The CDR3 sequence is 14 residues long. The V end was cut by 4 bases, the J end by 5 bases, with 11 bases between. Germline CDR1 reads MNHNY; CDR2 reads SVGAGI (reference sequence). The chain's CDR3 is CASSSSLVTGELFF. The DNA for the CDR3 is TGTGCCAGCAGTTCTTCACTAGTTACCGGGGAGCTGTTTTTT.

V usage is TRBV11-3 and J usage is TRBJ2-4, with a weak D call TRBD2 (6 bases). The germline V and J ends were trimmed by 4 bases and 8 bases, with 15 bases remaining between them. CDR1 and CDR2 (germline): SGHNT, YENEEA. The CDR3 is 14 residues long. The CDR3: CASSWTREEDIQYF. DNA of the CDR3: TGTGCCAGCAGCTGGACCAGGGAGGAGGACATTCAGTACTTC.

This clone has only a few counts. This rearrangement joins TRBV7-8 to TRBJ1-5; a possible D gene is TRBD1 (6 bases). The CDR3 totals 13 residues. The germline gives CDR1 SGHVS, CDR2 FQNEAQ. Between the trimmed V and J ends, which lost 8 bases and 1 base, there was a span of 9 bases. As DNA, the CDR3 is TGTGCCAGCGGAGACAGGAGCAATCAGCCCCAGCATTTT. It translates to CASGDRSNQPQHF.

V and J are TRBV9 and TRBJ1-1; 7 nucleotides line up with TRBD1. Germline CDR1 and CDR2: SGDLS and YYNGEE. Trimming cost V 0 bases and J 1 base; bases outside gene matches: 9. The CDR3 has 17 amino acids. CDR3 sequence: CASSVAAETGRNTEAFF. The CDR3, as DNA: TGTGCCAGCAGCGTAGCGGCCGAGACAGGGAGGAACACTGAAGCTTTCTTT.

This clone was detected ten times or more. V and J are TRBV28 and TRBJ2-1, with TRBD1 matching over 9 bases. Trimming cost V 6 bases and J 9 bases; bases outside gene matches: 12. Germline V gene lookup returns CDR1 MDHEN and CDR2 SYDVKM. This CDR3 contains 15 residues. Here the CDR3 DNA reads TGTGCCAGCAGCACCGGGACAGGGAGAATTGGTGAGCAGTTCTTC. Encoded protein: CASSTGTGRIGEQFF.

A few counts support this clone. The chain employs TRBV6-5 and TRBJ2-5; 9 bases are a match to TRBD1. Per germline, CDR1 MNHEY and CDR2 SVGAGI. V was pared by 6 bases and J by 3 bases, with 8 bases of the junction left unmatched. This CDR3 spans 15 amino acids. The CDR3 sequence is CASSPATGGEETQYF. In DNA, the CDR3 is TGTGCCAGCAGCCCGGCTACAGGGGGCGAAGAGACCCAGTACTTC.

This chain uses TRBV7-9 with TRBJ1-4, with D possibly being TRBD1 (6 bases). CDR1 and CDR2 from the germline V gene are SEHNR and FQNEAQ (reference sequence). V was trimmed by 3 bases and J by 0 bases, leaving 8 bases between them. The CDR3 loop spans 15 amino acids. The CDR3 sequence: CASSFTGPTNEKLFF. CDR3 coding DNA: TGTGCCAGCAGCTTCACAGGGCCAACTAATGAAAAACTGTTTTTT.

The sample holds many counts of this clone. CDR3 DNA: TGTGCCAGCAGGGGACAGGGGAACACTGAAGCTTTCTTT. Translating it yields CASRGQGNTEAFF. J is TRBJ1-1 and V is TRBV7-9; TRBD1 matches 9 bases. The J segment lost 1 base and the V segment lost 6 bases, leaving 0 bases of the junction unmatched. The germline gives CDR1 SEHNR, CDR2 FQNEAQ (reference sequence). The CDR3 totals 13 residues.

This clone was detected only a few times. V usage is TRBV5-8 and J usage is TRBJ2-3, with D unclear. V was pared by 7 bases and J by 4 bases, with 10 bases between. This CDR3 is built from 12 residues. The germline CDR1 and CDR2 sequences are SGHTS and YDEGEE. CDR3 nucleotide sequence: TGTGCCAGCTCCATCCCCCCAGATACGCAGTATTTT. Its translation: CASSIPPDTQYF.

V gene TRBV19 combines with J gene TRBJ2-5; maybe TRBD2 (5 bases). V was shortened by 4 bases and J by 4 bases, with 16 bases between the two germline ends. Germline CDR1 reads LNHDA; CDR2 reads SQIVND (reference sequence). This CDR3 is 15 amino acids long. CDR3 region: CASSRGDGRVETQYF. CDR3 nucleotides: TGTGCCAGTAGTAGAGGTGATGGGCGGGTAGAGACCCAGTACTTC.

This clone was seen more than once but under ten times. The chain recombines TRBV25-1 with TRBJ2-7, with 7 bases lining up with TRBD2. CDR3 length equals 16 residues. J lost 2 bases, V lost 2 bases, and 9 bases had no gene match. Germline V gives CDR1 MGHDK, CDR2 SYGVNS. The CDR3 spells CASSEIRASGAYEQYF. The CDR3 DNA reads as TGTGCCAGCAGTGAAATACGGGCTAGCGGAGCCTACGAGCAGTACTTC.

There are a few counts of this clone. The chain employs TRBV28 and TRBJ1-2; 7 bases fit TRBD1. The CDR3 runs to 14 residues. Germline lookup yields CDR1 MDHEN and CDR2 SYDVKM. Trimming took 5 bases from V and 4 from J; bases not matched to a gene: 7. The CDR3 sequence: CASSLLGGSYGYTF. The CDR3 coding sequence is TGTGCCAGCAGTCTTCTAGGGGGCAGCTATGGCTACACCTTC.

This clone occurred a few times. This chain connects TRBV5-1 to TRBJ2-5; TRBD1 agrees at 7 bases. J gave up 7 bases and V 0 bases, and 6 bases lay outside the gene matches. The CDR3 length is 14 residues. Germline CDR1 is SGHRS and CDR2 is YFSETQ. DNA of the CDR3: TGCGCCAGCAGCTTGGAGGGCCAGGGGGTGACCCAGTACTTC. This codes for CASSLEGQGVTQYF.

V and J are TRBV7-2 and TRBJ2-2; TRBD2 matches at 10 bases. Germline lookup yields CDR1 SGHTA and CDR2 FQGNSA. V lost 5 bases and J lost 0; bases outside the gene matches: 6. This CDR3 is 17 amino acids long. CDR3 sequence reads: CASSDSGLATNTGELFF. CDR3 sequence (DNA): TGTGCCAGCAGCGACTCGGGACTAGCGACGAACACCGGGGAGCTGTTTTTT.

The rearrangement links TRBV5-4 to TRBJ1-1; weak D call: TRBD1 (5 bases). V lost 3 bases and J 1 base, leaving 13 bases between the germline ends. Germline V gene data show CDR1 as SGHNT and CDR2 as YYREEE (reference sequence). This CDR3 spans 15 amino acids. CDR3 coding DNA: TGTGCCAGCAGCTGGTGGGGGGGAGCGAACACTGAAGCTTTCTTT. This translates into CASSWWGGANTEAFF. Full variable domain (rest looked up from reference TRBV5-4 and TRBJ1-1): ETGVTQSPTHLIKTRGQQVTLRCSSQSGHNTVSWYQQALGQGPQFIFQYYREEENGRGNFPPRFSGLQFPNYSSELNVNALELDDSALYLCASSWWGGANTEAFFGQGTRLTVV.

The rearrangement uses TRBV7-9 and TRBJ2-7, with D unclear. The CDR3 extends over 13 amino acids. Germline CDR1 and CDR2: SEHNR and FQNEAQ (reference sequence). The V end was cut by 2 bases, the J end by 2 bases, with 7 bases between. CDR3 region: CASSLSPPYEQYF. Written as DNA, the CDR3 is TGTGCCAGCAGCTTAAGCCCTCCCTACGAGCAGTACTTC.

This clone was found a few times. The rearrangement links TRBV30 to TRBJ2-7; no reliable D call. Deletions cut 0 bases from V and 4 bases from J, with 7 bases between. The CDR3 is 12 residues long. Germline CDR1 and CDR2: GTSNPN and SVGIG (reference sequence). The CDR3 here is CAWSVSFYEQYF. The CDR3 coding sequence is TGTGCCTGGAGTGTGAGTTTTTACGAGCAGTACTTC.